Sequencing of this T cell receptor beta chain was carried out in a study of Ad26.COV2.S vaccination and SARS-CoV-2 variants. Profiled with immunoSEQ multiplex PCR; TCRdb holds only in-frame clones, not every one. This table holds a few hundred thousand clones, about 90% found once. Germline-derived CDR1 and CDR2 are MDHEN and SYDVKM. V dropped 5 bases and J dropped 3 bases, with 25 bases sitting between them. There are 18 residues in the CDR3. Treatment defined: roughly 20 received Ad26.COV2.S at low or high dose, single or two shots; a few received placebo; per-sample allocation not given. On day 63 after the first injection, vaccine and placebo recipients gave samples. An Ad26 vector was used to express Wuhan-strain SARS-CoV-2 spike as the vaccine.

The chain is built from TRBV28 and TRBJ2-5; D is perhaps TRBD2 (7 bases). Here the sequenced sample was peripheral blood, taken in a trial of Ad26.COV2.S vaccine versus placebo. The TCR was taken from a person aged 18-65 years who received the Ad26.COV2.S COVID-19 vaccine or a placebo. The CDR3 loop reads CASSPEGGRAAKEETQYF. CDR3 DNA sequence: TGTGCCAGCAGTCCCGAGGGGGGGCGGGCAGCTAAAGAAGAGACCCAGTACTTC.